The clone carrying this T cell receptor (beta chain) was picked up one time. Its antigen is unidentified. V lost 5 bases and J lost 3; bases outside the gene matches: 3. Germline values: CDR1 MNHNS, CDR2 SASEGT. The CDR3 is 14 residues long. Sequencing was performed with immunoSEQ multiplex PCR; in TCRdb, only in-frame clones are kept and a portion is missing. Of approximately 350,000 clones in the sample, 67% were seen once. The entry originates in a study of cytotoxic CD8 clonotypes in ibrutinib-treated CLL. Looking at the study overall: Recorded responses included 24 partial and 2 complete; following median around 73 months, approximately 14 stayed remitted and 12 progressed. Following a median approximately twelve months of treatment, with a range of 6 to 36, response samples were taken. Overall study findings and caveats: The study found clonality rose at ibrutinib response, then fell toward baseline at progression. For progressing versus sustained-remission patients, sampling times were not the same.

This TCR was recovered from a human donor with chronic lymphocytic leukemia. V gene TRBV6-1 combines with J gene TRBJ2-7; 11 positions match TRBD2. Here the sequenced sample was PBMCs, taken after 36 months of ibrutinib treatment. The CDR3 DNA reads TGTGCCAGCAGTCTAGCGGGAGGAAACTACGAGCAGTACTTC. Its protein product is CASSLAGGNYEQYF.